This TCR beta chain was captured by sequencing in a study of OX40 agonist ivuxolimab in advanced cancers. Study details: Antecedent anti-PD-1, anti-PD-L1 or anti-CTLA-4 therapy was permissible, with roughly 36% having received some.

Only in-frame clones appear in the TCRdb table, and some are missing; sequencing was by immunoSEQ multiplex PCR. The data show under 100,000 clones, 85% to 95% seen once. Trimming left V 6 bases short and J 9 bases short, with 18 bases between. The V gene's germline CDR1 is MNHEY and CDR2 SMNVEV (reference sequence). This CDR3 has 15 amino acids. Autoimmune disease history or systemic immunosuppression disqualified patients. This clone was picked up one time. The antigen remains unidentified. Findings and caveats of the study: Specificity for antigen went undetermined in the expanded peripheral T cells.

This receptor was obtained from an adult with an advanced solid tumor such as melanoma, head and neck, liver or kidney cancer. Sequencing was performed on CD4+ or CD8+ T cells sorted from blood, taken in a trial of the OX40 agonist ivuxolimab. This chain links TRBV27 with TRBJ1-6; possibly TRBD1 for D (5 bases). CDR3 amino acids: CASSRQRPLGSPLHF. As DNA, the CDR3 is TGTGCCAGCAGCCGACAGCGGCCTTTGGGTTCACCCCTCCACTTT.